This T cell receptor beta chain was retrieved from a study of cytomegalovirus exposure and HLA in healthy donors. Overall study findings and caveats: A later analysis appeared to link common viral pathogens to several of the most significant clusters. The study labeled 150 to 200 TCR beta chains cytomegalovirus-associated. A further, later analysis showed that HLA-associated TCR beta chains (compared with equally common others) were more clonally expanded.

With 60 Vbeta and 13 Jbeta primers, the PCR was carried out. Sequencing was performed with immunoSEQ multiplex PCR; in TCRdb, only in-frame clones are kept and a portion is missing. The sample lists 150,000 to 190,000 clones, about 68% seen once, with about 1.3% in the top ten. As for this clone: Its antigen remains unknown.

This CDR3 spans 12 amino acids. The germline V gene encodes CDR1 SEHNR and CDR2 FQNEAQ (reference sequence). V was pared by 5 bases and J by 5 bases, with 10 bases between. Sequenced input: PBMCs. This receptor was taken from a man aged 18 to 35 in good health and CMV-seronegative. This chain connects TRBV7-9 to TRBJ2-7; D may be TRBD2 (5 bases). The chain's CDR3 is CASSPLADEQYF. The CDR3 nucleotides are TGTGCCAGCAGCCCCCTAGCCGACGAGCAGTACTTC.